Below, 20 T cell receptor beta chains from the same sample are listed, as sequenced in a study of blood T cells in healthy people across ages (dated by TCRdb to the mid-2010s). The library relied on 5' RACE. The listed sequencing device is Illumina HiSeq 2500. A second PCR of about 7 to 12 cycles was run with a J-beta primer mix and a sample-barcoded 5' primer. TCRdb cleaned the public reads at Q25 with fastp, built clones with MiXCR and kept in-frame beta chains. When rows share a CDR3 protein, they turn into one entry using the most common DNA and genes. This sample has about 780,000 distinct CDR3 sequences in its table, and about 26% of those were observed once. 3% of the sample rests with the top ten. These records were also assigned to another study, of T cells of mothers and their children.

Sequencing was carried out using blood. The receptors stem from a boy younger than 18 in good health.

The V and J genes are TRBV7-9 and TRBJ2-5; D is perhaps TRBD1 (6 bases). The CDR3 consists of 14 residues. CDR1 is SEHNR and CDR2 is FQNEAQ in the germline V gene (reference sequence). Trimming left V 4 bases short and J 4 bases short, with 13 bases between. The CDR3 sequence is CASSSTEGGETQYF. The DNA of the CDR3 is TGTGCCAGCAGCTCGACAGAAGGGGGAGAGACCCAGTACTTC.

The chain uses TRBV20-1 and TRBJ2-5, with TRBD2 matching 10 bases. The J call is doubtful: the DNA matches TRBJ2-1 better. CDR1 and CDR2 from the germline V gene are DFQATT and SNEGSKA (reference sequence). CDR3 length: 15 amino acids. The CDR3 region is CSARGPSGGGNEQFF. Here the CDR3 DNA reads TGCAGTGCTAGGGGGCCCAGCGGGGGGGGCAATGAGCAGTTCTTC.

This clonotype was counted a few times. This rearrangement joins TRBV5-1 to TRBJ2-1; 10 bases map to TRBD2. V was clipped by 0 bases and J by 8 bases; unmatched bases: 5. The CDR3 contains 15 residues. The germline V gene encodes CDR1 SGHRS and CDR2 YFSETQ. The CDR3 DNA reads TGCGCCAGCAGCTTGGGAGCGGGGGGGCCTGATGAGCAGTTCTTC. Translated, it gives CASSLGAGGPDEQFF.

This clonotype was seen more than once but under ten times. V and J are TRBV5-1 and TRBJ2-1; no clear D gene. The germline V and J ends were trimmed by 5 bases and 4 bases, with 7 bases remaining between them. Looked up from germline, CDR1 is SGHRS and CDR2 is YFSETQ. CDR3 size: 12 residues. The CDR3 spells CASRDQYNEQFF. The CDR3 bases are TGCGCCAGCAGGGACCAGTACAATGAGCAGTTCTTC.

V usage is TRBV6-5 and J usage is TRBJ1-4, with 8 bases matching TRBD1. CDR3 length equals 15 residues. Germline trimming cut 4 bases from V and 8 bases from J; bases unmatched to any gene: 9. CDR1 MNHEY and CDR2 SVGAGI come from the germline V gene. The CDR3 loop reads CASSSPDRAEEKLFF. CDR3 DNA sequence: TGTGCCAGCAGTTCCCCGGACAGGGCCGAGGAAAAACTGTTTTTT.

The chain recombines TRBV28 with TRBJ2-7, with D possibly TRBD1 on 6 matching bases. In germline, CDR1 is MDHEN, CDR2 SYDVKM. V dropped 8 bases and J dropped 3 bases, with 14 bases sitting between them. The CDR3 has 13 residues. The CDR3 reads CASGFLDSYEQYF. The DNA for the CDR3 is TGTGCCAGCGGATTCTTGGACAGCTACGAGCAGTACTTC.

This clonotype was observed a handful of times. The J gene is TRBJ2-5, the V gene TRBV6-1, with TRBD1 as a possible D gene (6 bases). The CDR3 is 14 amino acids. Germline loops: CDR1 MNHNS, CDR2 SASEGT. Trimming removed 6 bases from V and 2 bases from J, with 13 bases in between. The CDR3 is CASSGTITQETQYF. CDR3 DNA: TGTGCCAGCAGCGGGACAATTACACAAGAGACCCAGTACTTC.

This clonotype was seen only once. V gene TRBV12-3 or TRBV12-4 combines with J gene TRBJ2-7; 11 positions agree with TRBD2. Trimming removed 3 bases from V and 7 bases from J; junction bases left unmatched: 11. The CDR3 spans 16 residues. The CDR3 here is CASSFTSGGRGKEQYF. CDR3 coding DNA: TGTGCCAGCAGTTTTACTAGCGGGGGCCGCGGGAAGGAGCAGTACTTC.

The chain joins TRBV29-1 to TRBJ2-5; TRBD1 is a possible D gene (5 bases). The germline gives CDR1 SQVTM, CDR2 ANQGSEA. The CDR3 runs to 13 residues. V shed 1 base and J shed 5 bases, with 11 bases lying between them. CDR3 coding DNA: TGCAGCGTTGAAGTTGGGGCTTTGGAGACCCAGTACTTC. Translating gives CSVEVGALETQYF.

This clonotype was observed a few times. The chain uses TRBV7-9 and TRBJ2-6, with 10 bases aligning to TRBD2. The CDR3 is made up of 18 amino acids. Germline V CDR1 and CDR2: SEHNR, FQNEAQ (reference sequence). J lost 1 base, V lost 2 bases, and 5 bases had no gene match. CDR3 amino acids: CASSLLAGAGSGANVLTF. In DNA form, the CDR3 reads TGTGCCAGCAGCTTACTAGCGGGGGCGGGGTCTGGGGCCAACGTCCTGACTTTC.

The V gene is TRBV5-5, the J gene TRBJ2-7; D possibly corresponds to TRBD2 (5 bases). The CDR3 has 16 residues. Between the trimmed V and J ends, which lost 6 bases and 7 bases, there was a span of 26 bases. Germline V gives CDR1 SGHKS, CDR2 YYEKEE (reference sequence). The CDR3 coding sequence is TGTGCCAGCAAACCCGATGAGGGCGGCGGTTATTTTGAGCAGTACTTC. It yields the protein CASKPDEGGGYFEQYF.

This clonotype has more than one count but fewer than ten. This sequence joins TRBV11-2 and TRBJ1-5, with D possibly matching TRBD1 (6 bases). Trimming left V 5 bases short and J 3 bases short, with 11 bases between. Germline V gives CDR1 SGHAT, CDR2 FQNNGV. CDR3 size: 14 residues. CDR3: CASSSGQINQPQHF. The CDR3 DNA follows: TGTGCCAGCAGCAGTGGACAGATCAATCAGCCCCAGCATTTT.

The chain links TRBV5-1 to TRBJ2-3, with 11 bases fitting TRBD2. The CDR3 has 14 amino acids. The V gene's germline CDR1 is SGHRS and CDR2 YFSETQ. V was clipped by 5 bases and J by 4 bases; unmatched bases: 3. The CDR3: CASRPGLAADTQYF. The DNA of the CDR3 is TGCGCCAGCAGACCGGGACTAGCGGCAGATACGCAGTATTTT.

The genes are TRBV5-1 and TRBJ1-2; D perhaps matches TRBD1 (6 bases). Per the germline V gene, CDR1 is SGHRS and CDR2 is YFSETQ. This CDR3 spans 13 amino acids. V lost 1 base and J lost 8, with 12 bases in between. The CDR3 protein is CASSLRGARGYTF. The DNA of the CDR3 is TGCGCCAGCAGCTTGCGGGGGGCGCGGGGCTACACCTTC.

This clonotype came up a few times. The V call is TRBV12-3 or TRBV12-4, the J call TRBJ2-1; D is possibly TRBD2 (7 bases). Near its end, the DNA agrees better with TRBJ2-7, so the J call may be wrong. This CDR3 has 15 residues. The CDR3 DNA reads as TGTGCCAGCAGTTTTTCTGCGGGGGCACCGGTCGAGCAGTACTTC. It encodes CASSFSAGAPVEQYF.

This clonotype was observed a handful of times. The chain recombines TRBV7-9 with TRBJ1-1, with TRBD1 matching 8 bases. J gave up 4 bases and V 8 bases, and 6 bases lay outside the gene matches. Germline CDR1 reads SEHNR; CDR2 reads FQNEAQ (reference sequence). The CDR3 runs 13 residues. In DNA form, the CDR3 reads TGTGCCAGCGGAAGACAGGGGCCCACTGAAGCTTTCTTT. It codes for CASGRQGPTEAFF.

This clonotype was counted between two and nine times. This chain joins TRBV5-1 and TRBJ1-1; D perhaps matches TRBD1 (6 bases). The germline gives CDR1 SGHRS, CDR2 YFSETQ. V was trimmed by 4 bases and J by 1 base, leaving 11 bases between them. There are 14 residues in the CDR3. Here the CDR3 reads CASSALRGNTEAFF. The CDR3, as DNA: TGCGCCAGCAGCGCCCTCAGGGGGAACACTGAAGCTTTCTTT.

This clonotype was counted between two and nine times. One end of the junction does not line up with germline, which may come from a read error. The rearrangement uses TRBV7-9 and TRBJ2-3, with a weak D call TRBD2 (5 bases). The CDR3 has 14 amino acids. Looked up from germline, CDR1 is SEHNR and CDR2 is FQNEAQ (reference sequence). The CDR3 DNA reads TGTGCCGGCAGCTTTCGGGAAGGCCCAGATACGCAGTATTTT. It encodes CAGSFREGPDTQYF.

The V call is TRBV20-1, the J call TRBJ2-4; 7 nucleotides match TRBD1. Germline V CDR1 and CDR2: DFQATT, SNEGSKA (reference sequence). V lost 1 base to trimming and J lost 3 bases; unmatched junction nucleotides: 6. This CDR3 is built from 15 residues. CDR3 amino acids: CSARGQGIGKNIQYF. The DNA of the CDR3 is TGCAGTGCTAGAGGACAGGGAATCGGCAAAAACATTCAGTACTTC.

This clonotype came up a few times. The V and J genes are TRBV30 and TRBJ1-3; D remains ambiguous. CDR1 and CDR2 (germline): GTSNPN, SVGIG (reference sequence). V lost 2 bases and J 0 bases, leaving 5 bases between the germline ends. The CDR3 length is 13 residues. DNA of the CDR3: TGTGCCTGGAGTCTTAACTCTGGAAACACCATATATTTT. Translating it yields CAWSLNSGNTIYF.